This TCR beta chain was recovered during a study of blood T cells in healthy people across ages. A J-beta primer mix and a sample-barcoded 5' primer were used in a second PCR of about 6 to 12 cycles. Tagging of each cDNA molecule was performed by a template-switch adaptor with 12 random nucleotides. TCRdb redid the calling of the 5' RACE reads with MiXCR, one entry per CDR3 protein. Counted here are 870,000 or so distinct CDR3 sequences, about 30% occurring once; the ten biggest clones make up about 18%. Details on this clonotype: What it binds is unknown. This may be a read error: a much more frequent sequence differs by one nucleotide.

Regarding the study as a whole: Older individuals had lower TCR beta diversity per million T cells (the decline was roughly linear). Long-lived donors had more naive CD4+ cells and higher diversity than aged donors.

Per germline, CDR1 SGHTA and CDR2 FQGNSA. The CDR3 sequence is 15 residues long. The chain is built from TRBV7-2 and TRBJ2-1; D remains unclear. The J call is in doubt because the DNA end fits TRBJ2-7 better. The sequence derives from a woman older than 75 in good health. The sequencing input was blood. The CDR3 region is CASSFRTHTYNEQYF. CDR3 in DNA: TGTGCCAGCAGCTTCCGGACCCATACCTACAATGAGCAGTACTTC.